This T cell receptor (beta chain) was sequenced for a study of T cell responses to AZD1222 COVID-19 vaccine. Study background: Pooled in the analysis were second doses at about 4 or about 12 weeks. The study's findings and limits: At 160-218 and 743-854, vaccine-associated CD4 TCRs were dominant, and they spanned spike. At baseline, just five to seven AZD1222 recipients tested seropositive. Regions left unmutated in variants are reportedly the target of nearly half of spike-specific TCRs.

On this clone: Its antigen is unidentified.

The protocol was immunoSEQ multiplex PCR, while the TCRdb copy is restricted to in-frame clones and leaves out a portion. The repertoire holds 130,000 to 150,000 clones, with roughly nine tenths as singletons. The CDR3 loop spans 16 amino acids. Germline loops: CDR1 SGHRS, CDR2 YFSETQ. V lost 4 bases, J lost 8 bases, and 22 bases lay in between. The material sequenced was peripheral blood, taken on day 0 of AZD1222 vaccination. V is TRBV5-1 and J is TRBJ2-1; tentative D call: TRBD1 (5 bases). This TCR was sampled from an adult in good health. The CDR3 DNA follows: TGCGCCAGCAGCCAGGGTGGACCCTCCCCGGACGATGAGCAGTTCTTC. Its protein is CASSQGGPSPDDEQFF.